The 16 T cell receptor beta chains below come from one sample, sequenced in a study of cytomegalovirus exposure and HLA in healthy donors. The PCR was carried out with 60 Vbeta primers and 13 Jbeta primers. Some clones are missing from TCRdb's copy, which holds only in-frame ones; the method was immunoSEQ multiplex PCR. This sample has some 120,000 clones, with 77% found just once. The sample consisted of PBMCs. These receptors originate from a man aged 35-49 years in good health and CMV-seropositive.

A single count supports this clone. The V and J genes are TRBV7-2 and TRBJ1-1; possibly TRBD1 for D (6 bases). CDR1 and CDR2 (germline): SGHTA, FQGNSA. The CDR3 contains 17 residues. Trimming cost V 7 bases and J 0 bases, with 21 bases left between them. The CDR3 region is CASMWTGTSTLNTEAFF. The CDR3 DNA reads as TGTGCCAGCATGTGGACCGGGACATCGACCTTGAACACTGAAGCTTTCTTT.

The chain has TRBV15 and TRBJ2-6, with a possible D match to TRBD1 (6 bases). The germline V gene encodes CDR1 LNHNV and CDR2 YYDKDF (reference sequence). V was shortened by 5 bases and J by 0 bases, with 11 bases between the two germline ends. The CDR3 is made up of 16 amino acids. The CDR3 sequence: CATSGGQSSGANVLTF. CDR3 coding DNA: TGTGCCACCAGCGGAGGACAGTCCTCTGGGGCCAACGTCCTGACTTTC. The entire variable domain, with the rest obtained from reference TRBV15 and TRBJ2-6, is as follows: DAMVIQNPRYQVTQFGKPVTLSCSQTLNHNVMYWYQQKSSQAPKLLFHYYDKDFNNEADTPDNFQSRRPNTSFCFLDIRSPGLGDTAMYLCATSGGQSSGANVLTFGAGSRLTVL.

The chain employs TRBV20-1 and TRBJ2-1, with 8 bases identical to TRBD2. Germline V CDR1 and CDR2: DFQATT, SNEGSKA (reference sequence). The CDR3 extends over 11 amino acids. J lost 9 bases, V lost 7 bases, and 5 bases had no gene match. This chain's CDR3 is CSGTGGVEQFF. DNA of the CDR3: TGCAGTGGGACCGGGGGGGTTGAGCAGTTCTTC.

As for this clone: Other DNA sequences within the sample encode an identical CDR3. The CDR3 spells CSARENTEAFF. CDR3 DNA sequence: TGCAGCGCCCGGGAGAACACTGAAGCTTTCTTT. This sequence joins TRBV20-1 and TRBJ1-1; D gene uncertain. The CDR3 contains 11 residues. Germline-derived CDR1 and CDR2 are DFQATT and SNEGSKA (reference sequence).

The CDR3 is CASSTWPDHGYTF. In DNA form, the CDR3 reads TGTGCCAGCAGCACCTGGCCTGATCATGGCTACACCTTC. This chain uses TRBV9 with TRBJ1-2, with no clear D. V lost 4 bases and J 6 bases, leaving 13 bases between the germline ends. This CDR3 is built from 13 residues. Germline V lookup: CDR1 SGDLS, CDR2 YYNGEE.

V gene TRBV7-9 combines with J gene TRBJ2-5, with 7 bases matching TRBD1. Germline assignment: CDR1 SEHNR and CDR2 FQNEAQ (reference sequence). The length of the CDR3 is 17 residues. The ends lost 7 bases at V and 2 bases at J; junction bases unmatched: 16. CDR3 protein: CASIKQGIPRPQETQYF. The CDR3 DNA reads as TGTGCCAGCATCAAACAGGGGATCCCGCGGCCTCAAGAGACCCAGTACTTC.

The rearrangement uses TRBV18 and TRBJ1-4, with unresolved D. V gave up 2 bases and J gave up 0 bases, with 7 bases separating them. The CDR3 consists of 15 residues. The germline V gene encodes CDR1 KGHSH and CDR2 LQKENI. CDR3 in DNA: TGTGCCAGCTCACCAGTTCAGGCAACTAATGAAAAACTGTTTTTT. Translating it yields CASSPVQATNEKLFF.

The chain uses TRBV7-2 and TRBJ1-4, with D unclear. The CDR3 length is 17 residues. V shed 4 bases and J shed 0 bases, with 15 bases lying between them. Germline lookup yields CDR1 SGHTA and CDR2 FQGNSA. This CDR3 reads CASSYSEDTSTNEKLFF. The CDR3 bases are TGTGCCAGCAGCTACTCGGAGGATACGTCAACTAATGAAAAACTGTTTTTT.

The CDR3 DNA reads TGTGCCAGCAGTGAATTAGTTGTAGCGGGGAGCACAGATACGCAGTATTTT. Encoded protein: CASSELVVAGSTDTQYF. The chain uses TRBV25-1 and TRBJ2-3, with 8 positions matching TRBD2. Trimming cost V 1 base and J 0 bases; bases outside gene matches: 6. The CDR3 length is 17 residues. Germline V lookup: CDR1 MGHDK, CDR2 SYGVNS.

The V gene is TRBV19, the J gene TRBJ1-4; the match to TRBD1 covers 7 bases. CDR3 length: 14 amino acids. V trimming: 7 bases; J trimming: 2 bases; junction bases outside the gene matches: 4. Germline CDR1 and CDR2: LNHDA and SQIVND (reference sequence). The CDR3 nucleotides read TGTGCCAGTATTCAACAGGGGACTAATGAAAAACTGTTTTTT. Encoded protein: CASIQQGTNEKLFF.

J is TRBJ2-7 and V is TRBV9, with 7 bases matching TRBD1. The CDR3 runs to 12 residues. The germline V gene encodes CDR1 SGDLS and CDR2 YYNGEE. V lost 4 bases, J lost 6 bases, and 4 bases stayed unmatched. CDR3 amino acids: CASSPRTGEQYF. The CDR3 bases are TGTGCCAGCAGCCCCCGGACAGGCGAGCAGTACTTC.

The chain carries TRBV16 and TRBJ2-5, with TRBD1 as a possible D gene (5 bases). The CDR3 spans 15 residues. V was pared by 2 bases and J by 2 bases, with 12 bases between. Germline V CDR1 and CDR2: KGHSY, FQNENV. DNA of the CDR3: TGTGCCAGCAGCCAAAACACTGGGGCGCAAGAGACCCAGTACTTC. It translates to CASSQNTGAQETQYF.

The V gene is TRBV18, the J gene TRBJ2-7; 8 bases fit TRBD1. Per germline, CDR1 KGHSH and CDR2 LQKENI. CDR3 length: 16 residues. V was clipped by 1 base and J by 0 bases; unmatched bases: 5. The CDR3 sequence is CASSPRQGRISYEQYF. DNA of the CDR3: TGTGCCAGCTCACCACGACAGGGGCGGATCTCCTACGAGCAGTACTTC.

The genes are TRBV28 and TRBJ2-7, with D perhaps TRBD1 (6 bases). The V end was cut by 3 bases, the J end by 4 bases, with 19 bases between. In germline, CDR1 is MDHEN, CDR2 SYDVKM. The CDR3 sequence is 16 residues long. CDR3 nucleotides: TGTGCCAGCAGTTTCTTCTCTGGGGGCGGCTATTACGAGCAGTACTTC. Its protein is CASSFFSGGGYYEQYF.

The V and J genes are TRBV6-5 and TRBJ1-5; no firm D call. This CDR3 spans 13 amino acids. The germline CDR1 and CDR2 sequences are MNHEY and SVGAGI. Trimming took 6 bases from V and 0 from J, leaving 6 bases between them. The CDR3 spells CASRPGSNQPQHF. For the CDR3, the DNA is TGTGCCAGCAGACCCGGTAGCAATCAGCCCCAGCATTTT.

CDR3 sequence: CASSNRAPGGYEQYF. DNA of the CDR3: TGTGCCAGTAGTAATCGGGCCCCGGGGGGGTACGAGCAGTACTTC. V usage is TRBV19 and J usage is TRBJ2-7; 8 bases are shared with TRBD2. Germline CDR1 is LNHDA and CDR2 is SQIVND (reference sequence). The trim removed 4 bases at V and 4 bases at J, leaving 9 bases unmatched. CDR3 size: 15 residues.